Below, 30 T cell receptor beta chains from the same sample are listed, as sequenced in a study of cytomegalovirus exposure and HLA in healthy donors (dated by TCRdb to 2016 to 2017). Libraries came from the immunoSEQ multiplex PCR assay. For the multiplex PCR, a mixture combining 60 forward primers for TCR Vbeta segments and 13 reverse primers for TCR Jbeta segments was used. As stored in TCRdb, this immuneACCESS dataset retains in-frame rearrangements with V and J assigned. A fraction of the clones does not appear; measured against another copy, unresolved V genes explain less than half of the discrepancy, and the remainder lacks a known reason. The sample table contains approximately 150,000 clones; only one count was recorded for around four fifths of them. Of the sample, just under 3% is held by the ten largest clones. Sequenced material: PBMCs. Receptor source: a female donor in good health and CMV-seronegative.

This chain joins TRBV5-4 and TRBJ2-5; 10 nucleotides agree with TRBD2. The CDR3 runs 15 residues. From germline, CDR1 is SGHNT and CDR2 YYREEE (reference sequence). J was trimmed by 1 base and V by 3 bases; bases with no gene match: 3. The CDR3 nucleotides are TGTGCCAGCAGCTCCGTAGCGGGGGGCCAAGAGACCCAGTACTTC. Translation gives CASSSVAGGQETQYF.

This clone was detected a few times. This chain links TRBV27 with TRBJ1-1; D might be TRBD1 (5 bases). V lost 6 bases, J lost 0 bases, and 14 bases lay in between. CDR1 is MNHEY, CDR2 SMNVEV, per germline (reference sequence). The CDR3 spans 15 residues. The CDR3 spells CASSKWGGMNTEAFF. As DNA, the CDR3 is TGTGCCAGCAGCAAGTGGGGCGGCATGAACACTGAAGCTTTCTTT.

The rearrangement joins TRBV5-1 to TRBJ1-1, with 10 nucleotides matching TRBD1. This CDR3 comprises 15 residues. The germline V gene has CDR1 SGHRS and CDR2 YFSETQ. V shed 4 bases and J 5 bases; nucleotides not matched to a gene: 8. CDR3 in DNA: TGCGCCAGCAGCCGGGACAGGGGAAGGGGGACTGAAGCTTTCTTT. Protein: CASSRDRGRGTEAFF.

The J gene is TRBJ2-2, the V gene TRBV7-3; weak D call: TRBD1 (5 bases). The CDR3 spans 15 residues. The germline V gene encodes CDR1 SGHTA and CDR2 FQGTGA. The V end lost 1 base, the J end lost 6 bases, and 12 bases lay between the germline ends. This CDR3 is CASSLMGRAAGELFF. CDR3 in DNA: TGTGCCAGCAGCTTAATGGGCAGGGCGGCCGGGGAGCTGTTTTTT.

This rearrangement joins TRBV5-1 to TRBJ2-1; 9 bases align to TRBD2. The J segment lost 8 bases and the V segment lost 3 bases, leaving 9 bases of the junction unmatched. CDR1 and CDR2 from the germline V gene are SGHRS and YFSETQ. This CDR3 contains 15 residues. The CDR3 DNA reads TGCGCCAGCAGCTGGCGGGAGGGCCTTAGGGATGAGCAGTTCTTC. Translation: CASSWREGLRDEQFF.

The chain has TRBV5-1 and TRBJ1-2; tentative D call: TRBD1 (5 bases). V was trimmed by 0 bases and J by 6 bases, leaving 12 bases between them. This CDR3 is built from 14 residues. CDR1 and CDR2 from the germline V gene are SGHRS and YFSETQ. CDR3 sequence reads: CASSLEQALDGYTF. The CDR3 bases are TGCGCCAGCAGCTTGGAACAGGCCCTGGATGGCTACACCTTC.

The chain couples TRBV10-3 to TRBJ2-2; D remains ambiguous. CDR1 and CDR2 from the germline V gene are ENHRY and SYGVKD. The V end was cut by 7 bases, the J end by 5 bases, with 14 bases between. The CDR3 contains 14 residues. CDR3 coding DNA: TGTGCCATCACCGGTGGAGAAAGGACCGGGGAGCTGTTTTTT. Translating gives CAITGGERTGELFF.

The chain is built from TRBV7-8 and TRBJ2-7; unclear D gene. The CDR3 sequence is 13 residues long. The V end lost 5 bases, the J end lost 10 bases, and 18 bases lay between the germline ends. CDR1 and CDR2 (germline): SGHVS, FQNEAQ. Written as DNA, the CDR3 is TGTGCCAGCAGCCATGCCGCTGGCCAGCGACAGTACTTC. Encoded protein: CASSHAAGQRQYF.

The rearrangement uses TRBV28 and TRBJ1-1; D unclear. This CDR3 is built from 12 residues. V was shortened by 4 bases and J by 5 bases, with 8 bases between the two germline ends. Germline lookup yields CDR1 MDHEN and CDR2 SYDVKM. In DNA form, the CDR3 reads TGTGCCAGCAGTTCAGGAAGGACTGAAGCTTTCTTT. It specifies CASSSGRTEAFF.

The chain is built from TRBV5-1 and TRBJ2-3; TRBD2 matches at 8 bases. In germline, CDR1 is SGHRS, CDR2 YFSETQ. Unmatched junction bases numbered 11, after V lost 1 base and J lost 7 bases. This CDR3 region has 16 residues. The CDR3 here is CASSLPKDGGANTQYF. In nucleotides, the CDR3 is TGCGCCAGCAGCTTGCCCAAGGACGGGGGGGCAAATACGCAGTATTTT.

This rearrangement joins TRBV5-1 to TRBJ1-1; D unclear. The CDR3 length is 13 residues. CDR1 SGHRS and CDR2 YFSETQ come from the germline V gene. Trimming pared 3 bases from V and 3 bases from J, leaving 9 bases between. In DNA, the CDR3 is TGCGCCAGCAGCTCGCCCACGGACACTGAAGCTTTCTTT. This encodes CASSSPTDTEAFF.

J is TRBJ2-2 and V is TRBV11-2, with 7 nucleotides matching TRBD2. The CDR3 loop spans 16 amino acids. With 0 bases clipped from V and 3 bases from J, the junction kept 4 bases outside the gene matches. Germline V lookup: CDR1 SGHAT, CDR2 FQNNGV. CDR3 in amino acids: CASSLEAGVYTGELFF. CDR3 nucleotide sequence: TGTGCCAGCAGCTTAGAGGCGGGAGTTTACACCGGGGAGCTGTTTTTT.

This clone appeared a few times. This chain links TRBV9 with TRBJ1-2; no firm D call. The CDR3 contains 12 residues. Between the trimmed V and J ends, which lost 4 bases and 8 bases, there was a span of 12 bases. Germline V gene data show CDR1 as SGDLS and CDR2 as YYNGEE. The CDR3 region has the DNA TGTGCCAGCAGCTTCAACGCGGGAGGCTACACCTTC. It yields the protein CASSFNAGGYTF.

To note about this clone: One end of the junction is discordant with germline, which a read error may explain. The V and J genes are TRBV5-6 and TRBJ2-1; D not certain. Germline V gives CDR1 SGHDT, CDR2 YYEEEE. The CDR3 extends over 13 amino acids. CDR3 in amino acids: CASSYAAKARPVF. In DNA form, the CDR3 reads TGTGCCAGCAGCTATGCGGCTAAGGCCCGCCCGGTCTTC. The full variable domain, completed using reference TRBV5-6 and TRBJ2-1, is DAGVTQSPTHLIKTRGQQVTLRCSPKSGHDTVSWYQQALGQGPQFIFQYYEEEERQRGNFPDRFSGHQFPNYSSELNVNALLLGDSALYLCASSYAAKARPVFGPGTRLTVL.

The chain couples TRBV28 to TRBJ1-1; 7 bases align to TRBD1. Germline V gene sequence: CDR1 MDHEN, CDR2 SYDVKM. V dropped 5 bases and J dropped 6; count of bases not matched to a gene: 12. The CDR3 loop spans 15 amino acids. Here the CDR3 reads CASSINLGQVPEAFF. The CDR3 DNA sequence: TGTGCCAGCAGTATAAACCTAGGACAGGTTCCTGAAGCTTTCTTT.

This clone has more than one count but fewer than ten. This chain joins TRBV30 and TRBJ2-7, with a weak D call TRBD2 (5 bases). This CDR3 spans 13 amino acids. The V end was cut by 1 base, the J end by 6 bases, with 13 bases between. The V gene's germline CDR1 is GTSNPN and CDR2 SVGIG (reference sequence). The CDR3 coding sequence is TGTGCCTGGAGTGGGGAGTCTTTAGGCGAGCAGTACTTC. Its translation: CAWSGESLGEQYF. The full variable domain, rest sourced from reference TRBV30 and TRBJ2-7, is SQTIHQWPATLVQPVGSPLSLECTVEGTSNPNLYWYRQAAGRGLQLLFYSVGIGQISSEVPQNLSASRPQDRQFILSSKKLLLSDSGFYLCAWSGESLGEQYFGPGTRLTVT.

V usage is TRBV9 and J usage is TRBJ1-5; no reliable D call. This CDR3 has 14 residues. Deletions cut 4 bases from V and 7 bases from J, with 15 bases between. The V gene's germline CDR1 is SGDLS and CDR2 YYNGEE. The CDR3 region has the DNA TGTGCCAGCAGCCCCGTAGGAGACGCCCAGCCCCAGCATTTT. Translated: CASSPVGDAQPQHF.

The chain recombines TRBV19 with TRBJ2-3; 11 nucleotides agree with TRBD2. This CDR3 is 17 amino acids long. V lost 4 bases, J lost 4 bases, and 10 bases stayed unmatched. CDR1 and CDR2 from the germline V gene are LNHDA and SQIVND (reference sequence). CDR3 region: CASSSGQLAGVSDTQYF. CDR3 nucleotide sequence: TGTGCCAGTAGTAGCGGCCAACTAGCGGGAGTATCAGATACGCAGTATTTT.

The chain has TRBV28 and TRBJ2-7, with TRBD2 matching over 9 bases. The V gene's germline CDR1 is MDHEN and CDR2 SYDVKM. J gave up 5 bases and V 8 bases, and 10 bases lay outside the gene matches. The CDR3 totals 14 residues. CDR3 sequence: CASDSAGTSHEQYF. CDR3 sequence (DNA): TGTGCCAGCGATTCTGCTGGGACTAGCCACGAGCAGTACTTC.

The rearrangement links TRBV4-1 to TRBJ2-5; TRBD2 agrees at 9 bases. CDR1 MGHRA and CDR2 YSYEKL come from the germline V gene. V lost 3 bases and J lost 2; bases outside the gene matches: 16. This CDR3 has 19 residues. Here the CDR3 reads CASSHPRGAGGPLQETQYF. CDR3 bases: TGCGCCAGCAGCCACCCCCGGGGAGCGGGGGGACCCCTTCAAGAGACCCAGTACTTC.

This clone was observed a few times. V is TRBV7-9 and J is TRBJ1-2, with 7 positions matching TRBD1. CDR3 size: 12 residues. V shed 6 bases and J 4 bases; nucleotides not matched to a gene: 2. Germline V lookup: CDR1 SEHNR, CDR2 FQNEAQ (reference sequence). Here the CDR3 reads CASRTGFYGYTF. The DNA of the CDR3 is TGTGCCAGCAGGACAGGGTTCTATGGCTACACCTTC.

The chain recombines TRBV7-8 with TRBJ2-3; 7 nucleotides match TRBD1. V lost 8 bases, J lost 8 bases, and 10 bases stayed unmatched. CDR3 length: 13 amino acids. CDR1 is SGHVS and CDR2 is FQNEAQ in the germline V gene. The CDR3 region has the DNA TGTGCCAGCTCCGGACAGGCGCAGGCTACGCAGTATTTT. It translates to CASSGQAQATQYF.

The chain joins TRBV6-5 to TRBJ2-7, with TRBD1 identical over 7 bases. V trimming: 5 bases; J trimming: 4 bases; junction bases outside the gene matches: 14. This CDR3 comprises 16 residues. Germline lookup yields CDR1 MNHEY and CDR2 SVGAGI. CDR3 protein: CASSHYRGAKKYEQYF. CDR3 nucleotide sequence: TGTGCCAGCAGTCACTACAGGGGAGCGAAGAAATACGAGCAGTACTTC.

The J gene is TRBJ2-7, the V gene TRBV28, with 10 bases identical to TRBD2. This CDR3 is built from 17 residues. Germline-derived CDR1 and CDR2 are MDHEN and SYDVKM. V shed 6 bases and J 3 bases; nucleotides not matched to a gene: 14. The CDR3: CASRTTSGGALVYEQYF. The CDR3 DNA is TGTGCCAGCAGAACCACGAGCGGGGGGGCCTTGGTCTACGAGCAGTACTTC.

This clone was detected only a few times. V usage is TRBV5-6 and J usage is TRBJ2-1; D remains unclear. The germline gives CDR1 SGHDT, CDR2 YYEEEE. There are 13 residues in the CDR3. Trimming shortened V by 4 bases and J by 7 bases, and 12 bases separated the two germline ends. This CDR3 reads CASSPPYGNEQFF. CDR3 sequence (DNA): TGTGCCAGCAGCCCCCCCTACGGGAATGAGCAGTTCTTC.

This clone has more than one count but fewer than ten. The V gene is TRBV7-2, the J gene TRBJ2-7; D perhaps matches TRBD2 (6 bases). The germline V gene has CDR1 SGHTA and CDR2 FQGNSA. The CDR3 sequence is 12 residues long. V lost 6 bases and J 6 bases, leaving 12 bases between the germline ends. CDR3: CASREGLSEQYF. CDR3 bases: TGTGCCAGCAGGGAGGGGCTGTCCGAGCAGTACTTC.

The V and J genes are TRBV18 and TRBJ1-1; D may be TRBD1 (5 bases). The CDR3 runs 13 residues. Trimming cost V 2 bases and J 6 bases, with 10 bases left between them. Per the germline V gene, CDR1 is KGHSH and CDR2 is LQKENI. The CDR3 loop reads CASSPTGGAEAFF. In DNA, the CDR3 is TGTGCCAGCTCACCAACAGGCGGCGCTGAAGCTTTCTTT. The full variable domain, rest sourced from reference TRBV18 and TRBJ1-1, is NAGVMQNPRHLVRRRGQEARLRCSPMKGHSHVYWYRQLPEEGLKFMVYLQKENIIDESGMPKERFSAEFPKEGPSILRIQQVVRGDSAAYFCASSPTGGAEAFFGQGTRLTVV.

This chain connects TRBV7-3 to TRBJ2-7; 9 bases match TRBD1. The V segment lost 5 bases and the J segment 3 bases; nucleotides outside the gene matches: 2. The V gene's germline CDR1 is SGHTA and CDR2 FQGTGA. This CDR3 contains 13 residues. CDR3 residues: CASSPTGGYEQYF. In DNA form, the CDR3 reads TGTGCCAGCAGCCCGACAGGGGGCTACGAGCAGTACTTC.

The gene calls are TRBV28 and TRBJ1-2, with no clear D. V was trimmed by 1 base and J by 7 bases, leaving 10 bases between them. The CDR3 is 13 residues long. Germline CDR1 reads MDHEN; CDR2 reads SYDVKM. The CDR3 DNA sequence: TGTGCCAGCAGTTTATTGGCAGGCTTTGGCTACACCTTC. It translates to CASSLLAGFGYTF.

The chain recombines TRBV7-3 with TRBJ2-3; maybe TRBD2 (6 bases). The V and J ends lost 1 base and 7 bases respectively, with 18 bases between them. Germline loops: CDR1 SGHTA, CDR2 FQGTGA. This CDR3 has 16 residues. The CDR3 DNA reads as TGTGCCAGCAGCTTAAGGGGTGGGCTAGCGCCCCATACGCAGTATTTT. Translated: CASSLRGGLAPHTQYF.